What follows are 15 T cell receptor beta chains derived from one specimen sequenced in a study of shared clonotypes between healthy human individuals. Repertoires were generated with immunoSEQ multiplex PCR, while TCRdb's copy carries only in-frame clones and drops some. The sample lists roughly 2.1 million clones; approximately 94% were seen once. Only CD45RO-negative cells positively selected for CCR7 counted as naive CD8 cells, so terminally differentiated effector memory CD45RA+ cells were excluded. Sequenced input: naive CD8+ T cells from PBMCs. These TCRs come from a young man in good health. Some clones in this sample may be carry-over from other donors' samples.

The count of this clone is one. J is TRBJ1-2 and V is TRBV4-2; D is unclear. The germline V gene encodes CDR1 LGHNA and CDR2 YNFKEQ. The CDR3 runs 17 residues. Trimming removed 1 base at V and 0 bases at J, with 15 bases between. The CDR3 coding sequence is TGTGCCAGCAGCCAAGTGGCGGGCGGGCGCCCTAACTATGGCTACACCTTC. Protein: CASSQVAGGRPNYGYTF.

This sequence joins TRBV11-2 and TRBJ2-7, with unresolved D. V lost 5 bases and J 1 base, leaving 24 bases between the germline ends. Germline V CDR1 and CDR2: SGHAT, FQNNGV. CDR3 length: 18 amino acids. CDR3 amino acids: CASSPVQDPRLVSYEQYF. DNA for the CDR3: TGTGCCAGCAGCCCAGTCCAGGACCCAAGGTTGGTTTCCTACGAGCAGTACTTC.

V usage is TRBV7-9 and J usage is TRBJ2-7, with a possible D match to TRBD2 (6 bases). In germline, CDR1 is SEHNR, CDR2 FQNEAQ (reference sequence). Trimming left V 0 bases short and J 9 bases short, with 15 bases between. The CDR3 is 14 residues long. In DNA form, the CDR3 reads TGTGCCAGCAGCTTAGCGCCAGGCGGGACGCGGCAGTACTTC. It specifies CASSLAPGGTRQYF.

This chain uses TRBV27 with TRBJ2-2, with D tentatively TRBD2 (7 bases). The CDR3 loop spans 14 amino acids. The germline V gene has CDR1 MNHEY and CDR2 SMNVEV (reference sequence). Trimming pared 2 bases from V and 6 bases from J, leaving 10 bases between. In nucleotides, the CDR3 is TGTGCCAGCAGTTTAGGGGGGGCGCCCGGGGAGCTGTTTTTT. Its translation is CASSLGGAPGELFF.

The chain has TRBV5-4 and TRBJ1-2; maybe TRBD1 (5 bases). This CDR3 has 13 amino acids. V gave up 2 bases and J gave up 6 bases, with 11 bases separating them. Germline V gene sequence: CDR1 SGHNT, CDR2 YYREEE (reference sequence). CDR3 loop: CASSFMGGNGYTF. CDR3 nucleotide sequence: TGTGCCAGCAGCTTTATGGGGGGTAATGGCTACACCTTC.

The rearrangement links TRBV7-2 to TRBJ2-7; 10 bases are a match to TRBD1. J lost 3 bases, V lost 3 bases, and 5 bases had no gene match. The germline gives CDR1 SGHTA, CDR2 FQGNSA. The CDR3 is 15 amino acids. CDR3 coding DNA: TGTGCCAGCAGCTTGTCGACAGGGGGCATCTACGAGCAGTACTTC. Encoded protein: CASSLSTGGIYEQYF.

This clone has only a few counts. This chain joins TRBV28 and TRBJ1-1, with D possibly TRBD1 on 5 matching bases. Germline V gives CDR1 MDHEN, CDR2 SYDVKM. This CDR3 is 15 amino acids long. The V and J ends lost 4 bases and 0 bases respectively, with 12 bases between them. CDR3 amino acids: CASSYPREMNTEAFF. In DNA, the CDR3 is TGTGCCAGCAGTTACCCCAGGGAGATGAACACTGAAGCTTTCTTT.

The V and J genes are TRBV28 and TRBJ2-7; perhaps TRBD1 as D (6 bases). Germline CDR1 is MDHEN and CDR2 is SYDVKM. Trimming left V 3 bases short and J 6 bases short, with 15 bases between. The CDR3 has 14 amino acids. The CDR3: CASSLGAGFGEQYF. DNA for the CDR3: TGTGCCAGCAGTTTGGGGGCCGGGTTCGGCGAGCAGTACTTC.

DNA of the CDR3: TGTGCCAGCAGCTTAGGGCGGCTAACCGGGACAACTAACCCAGATACGCAGTATTTT. This sequence encodes CASSLGRLTGTTNPDTQYF. The rearrangement uses TRBV11-2 and TRBJ2-3, with D perhaps matching TRBD1 (6 bases). Germline V gene lookup returns CDR1 SGHAT and CDR2 FQNNGV. Trimming took off 1 base at V and 4 bases at J, with 24 bases between the two ends. There are 19 residues in the CDR3.

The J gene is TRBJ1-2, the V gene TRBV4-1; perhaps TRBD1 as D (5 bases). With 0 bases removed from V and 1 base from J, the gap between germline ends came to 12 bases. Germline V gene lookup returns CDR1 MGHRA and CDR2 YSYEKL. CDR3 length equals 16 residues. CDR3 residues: CASSQDPGRLNYGYTF. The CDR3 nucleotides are TGCGCCAGCAGCCAAGACCCGGGGCGACTTAACTATGGCTACACCTTC.

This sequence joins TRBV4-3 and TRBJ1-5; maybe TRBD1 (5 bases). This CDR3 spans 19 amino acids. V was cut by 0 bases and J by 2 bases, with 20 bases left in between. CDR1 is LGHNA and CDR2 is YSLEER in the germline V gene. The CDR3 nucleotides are TGCGCCAGCAGCCAAGATTATCAGATTGGCTTAGGGGGCAATCAGCCCCAGCATTTT. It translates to CASSQDYQIGLGGNQPQHF.

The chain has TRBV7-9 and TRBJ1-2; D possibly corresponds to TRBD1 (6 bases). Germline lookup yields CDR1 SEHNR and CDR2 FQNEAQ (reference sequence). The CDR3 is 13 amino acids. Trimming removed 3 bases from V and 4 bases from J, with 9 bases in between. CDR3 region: CASSFQGTYGYTF. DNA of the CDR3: TGTGCCAGCAGCTTTCAGGGGACCTATGGCTACACCTTC.

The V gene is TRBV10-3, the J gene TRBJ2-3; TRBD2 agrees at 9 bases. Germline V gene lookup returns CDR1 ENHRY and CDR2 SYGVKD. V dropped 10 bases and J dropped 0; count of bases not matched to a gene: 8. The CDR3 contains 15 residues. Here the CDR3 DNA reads TGTGCCACGCCCCCGACTAGCGGAAGCACAGATACGCAGTATTTT. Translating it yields CATPPTSGSTDTQYF.

The CDR3 protein is CASSSETHRDYEQYF. The CDR3 nucleotides are TGTGCCAGCAGCTCCGAGACTCACAGGGACTACGAGCAGTACTTC. The chain couples TRBV7-9 to TRBJ2-7, with D possibly TRBD1 on 6 matching bases. CDR3 length equals 15 residues. CDR1 is SEHNR and CDR2 is FQNEAQ in the germline V gene (reference sequence). V was clipped by 4 bases and J by 3 bases, with 16 bases between them.

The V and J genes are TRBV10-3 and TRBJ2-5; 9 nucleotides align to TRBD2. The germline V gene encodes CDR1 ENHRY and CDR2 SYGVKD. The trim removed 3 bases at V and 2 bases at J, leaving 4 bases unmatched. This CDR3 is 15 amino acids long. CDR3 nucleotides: TGTGCCATCAGTGATGCTAGCGGGAATCAAGAGACCCAGTACTTC. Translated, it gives CAISDASGNQETQYF.